Listed below are T cell receptor beta chains from one sample, sequenced in a study of T cells after yellow fever vaccination. TCRdb re-called the 5' RACE reads through MiXCR, storing one row per CDR3 protein. Among 300,000 or so distinct CDR3 sequences, under 5% were seen once, and the ten largest hold 20% to 25%. The sample consisted of PBMCs, taken 5 days after the yellow fever booster vaccination. The receptors derive from a man aged 18 to 35 who received the YFV17D yellow fever vaccine. Both conserved end residues are part of each CDR3. The order of the fields is J gene, D gene, V gene, clone size, CDR3 protein, CDR3 DNA. The D gene is left open where the match is weak. Some rows mark clone size as missing; the rest say once, few, many or name a class of expanded clone.

>TRBJ2-1|NA|TRBV11-1|NA
CASSFVRGDEQFF
TGTGCCAGCAGCTTCGTAAGGGGGGATGAGCAGTTCTTC
>TRBJ2-2|TRBD1|TRBV12-3/TRBV12-4|many
CASKGQGSNTGELFF
TGTGCCAGCAAGGGACAGGGAAGTAACACCGGGGAGCTGTTTTTT
>TRBJ2-5|NA|TRBV5-1|few
CASSVQGKETQYF
TGCGCCAGCAGCGTACAGGGAAAGGAGACCCAGTACTTC
>TRBJ2-1|NA|TRBV12-3/TRBV12-4|NA
CASSRGAFRNEQFF
TGTGCCAGCAGTCGCGGGGCTTTTCGGAATGAGCAGTTCTTC
>TRBJ2-1|TRBD2|TRBV20-1|few
CSARGLAGKNEQFF
TGCAGTGCTAGAGGCCTAGCGGGGAAGAATGAGCAGTTCTTC
>TRBJ2-1|NA|TRBV12-3/TRBV12-4|many
CASSLSSHYNEQFF
TGTGCCAGCAGTTTGTCGTCCCATTACAATGAGCAGTTCTTC
>TRBJ2-1|TRBD2|TRBV7-2|NA
CASSIAGATYNEQFF
TGTGCCAGCAGCATAGCGGGGGCCACTTACAATGAGCAGTTCTTC
>TRBJ1-1|TRBD1|TRBV6-6|many
CASSTILPRYPGQGAEAFF
TGTGCCAGCAGCACTATTCTCCCTAGATATCCGGGACAGGGGGCTGAAGCTTTCTTT
>TRBJ1-1|TRBD1|TRBV5-1|NA
CASSSRTGAGDAFF
TGCGCCAGCAGCTCCCGGACAGGGGCAGGGGACGCTTTCTTT
>TRBJ1-2|NA|TRBV6-2/TRBV6-3|NA
CASSGSSSYGYTF
TGTGCCAGTTCAGGGAGCTCCTCTTATGGCTACACCTTC
>TRBJ2-3|TRBD2|TRBV18|few
CASSPRLADSTDTQYF
TGTGCCAGCTCACCACGACTAGCGGACAGCACAGATACGCAGTATTTT
>TRBJ2-3|NA|TRBV7-6|many
CASSLASTDTQYF
TGTGCCAGCAGCTTAGCTAGCACAGATACGCAGTATTTT